The 28 T cell receptor beta chains given below trace back to one sample, sequenced in a study of blood T cell repertoires in COVID-19. Data came from immunoSEQ multiplex PCR; TCRdb stores just in-frame clones and leaves some out. Of over 150,000 clones in the sample, more than 75% were seen once. The material sequenced was peripheral blood. Source of these receptors: a woman in her 70s with COVID-19, enrolled during active disease.

This sequence joins TRBV5-5 and TRBJ1-2; TRBD1 might be the D (6 bases). The V end was cut by 0 bases, the J end by 1 base, with 7 bases between. This CDR3 is built from 14 residues. The germline CDR1 and CDR2 sequences are SGHKS and YYEKEE (reference sequence). CDR3 sequence: CASSLGQVNYGYTF. Written as DNA, the CDR3 is TGTGCCAGCAGCTTGGGACAGGTTAACTATGGCTACACCTTC.

The CDR3 loop is CASSLVGVPRTDTQYF. CDR3 DNA sequence: TGCGCCAGCAGCTTGGTCGGGGTTCCCCGCACAGATACGCAGTATTTT. The chain uses TRBV5-1 and TRBJ2-3; D possibly corresponds to TRBD2 (5 bases). The germline CDR1 and CDR2 sequences are SGHRS and YFSETQ. This CDR3 is built from 16 residues. V lost 0 bases and J 1 base, leaving 12 bases between the germline ends. The full variable domain, its missing parts supplied by reference TRBV5-1 and TRBJ2-3, is KAGVTQTPRYLIKTRGQQVTLSCSPISGHRSVSWYQQTPGQGLQFLFEYFSETQRNKGNFPGRFSGRQFSNSRSEMNVSTLELGDSALYLCASSLVGVPRTDTQYFGPGTRLTVL.

The V call is TRBV28, the J call TRBJ2-7, with D possibly being TRBD2 (6 bases). The CDR3 sequence is 12 residues long. V shed 11 bases and J shed 1 base, with 12 bases lying between them. The germline CDR1 and CDR2 sequences are MDHEN and SYDVKM. CDR3 residues: CAAGLLSYEQYF. The CDR3 DNA reads TGTGCCGCGGGACTCCTTTCCTACGAGCAGTACTTC. The entire variable domain, with the rest obtained from reference TRBV28 and TRBJ2-7, is as follows: DVKVTQSSRYLVKRTGEKVFLECVQDMDHENMFWYRQDPGLGLRLIYFSYDVKMKEKGDIPEGYSVSREKKERFSLILESASTNQTSMYLCAAGLLSYEQYFGPGTRLTVT.

The chain employs TRBV18 and TRBJ1-6; maybe TRBD1 (6 bases). The V gene's germline CDR1 is KGHSH and CDR2 LQKENI. The V gene lost 3 bases and the J gene lost 9 bases, with 18 bases spanning the gap. This CDR3 spans 16 amino acids. CDR3 in DNA: TGTGCCAGCTCACCTTCCGACGACAGGAGGACTTCACCCCTCCACTTT. This translates into CASSPSDDRRTSPLHF.

The genes are TRBV1 and TRBJ1-3. TRBV1 is termed a pseudogene. The CDR3 covers 14 residues. The CDR3 sequence is CTSTGNSAGNTIYF. CDR3 bases: TGCACCAGCACGGGGAATTCAGCTGGAAACACCATATATTTT.

This clone is a singleton in its sample. V usage is TRBV24-1 and J usage is TRBJ2-2; a weak D match, TRBD2 (7 bases). The CDR3 has 14 amino acids. V lost 12 bases and J 3 bases, leaving 16 bases between the germline ends. The germline V gene encodes CDR1 KGHDR and CDR2 SFDVKD. The CDR3 spells CAAPEGGDTGELFF. The CDR3 DNA follows: TGTGCCGCTCCCGAGGGGGGGGACACCGGGGAGCTGTTTTTT.

This clone was seen repeatedly, ten times or more. The gene calls are TRBV6-5 and TRBJ1-2, with 8 bases identical to TRBD1. CDR3 length equals 15 residues. Germline trimming cut 4 bases from V and 4 bases from J; bases unmatched to any gene: 8. The germline CDR1 and CDR2 sequences are MNHEY and SVGAGI. CDR3 nucleotide sequence: TGTGCCAGCAGTTCGGACGGACAGGGCGGCTATGGCTACACCTTC. It encodes CASSSDGQGGYGYTF.

This rearrangement joins TRBV4-1 to TRBJ2-7; possibly TRBD2 for D (7 bases). The germline V gene encodes CDR1 MGHRA and CDR2 YSYEKL. The CDR3 runs to 15 residues. V lost 1 base and J lost 4, with 14 bases in between. CDR3 nucleotides: TGCGCCAGCAGCCAAGTGGGGGGGGCGAGTTACGAGCAGTACTTC. Its protein product is CASSQVGGASYEQYF.

CDR3 residues: CASSPGRNQPQHF. For the CDR3, the DNA is TGTGCCAGCTCACCTGGCAGGAATCAGCCCCAGCATTTT. V and J are TRBV18 and TRBJ1-5; D ambiguous. The V end lost 3 bases, the J end lost 4 bases, and 7 bases lay between the germline ends. Germline V gives CDR1 KGHSH, CDR2 LQKENI. The CDR3 contains 13 residues.

The table lists this clone with a count of one. V gene TRBV6-1 combines with J gene TRBJ2-7; 10 positions match TRBD2. The CDR3 has 17 amino acids. Trimming cost V 1 base and J 5 bases; bases outside gene matches: 11. Per the germline V gene, CDR1 is MNHNS and CDR2 is SASEGT. The DNA for the CDR3 is TGTGCCAGCAGTGAAGGGGCTAGCGGGGGATCGAAGGACGAGCAGTACTTC. Translation: CASSEGASGGSKDEQYF.

The chain joins TRBV6-1 to TRBJ2-4, with TRBD2 identical over 8 bases. This CDR3 is built from 14 residues. The V segment lost 3 bases and the J segment 9 bases; nucleotides outside the gene matches: 7. Germline values: CDR1 MNHNS, CDR2 SASEGT. CDR3 nucleotide sequence: TGTGCCAGCAGTGAGTCGGGGGGGATCAGCATTCAGTACTTC. Amino acid sequence: CASSESGGISIQYF.

The chain links TRBV5-4 to TRBJ1-2; TRBD1 is a possible D gene (5 bases). V was clipped by 4 bases and J by 7 bases, with 17 bases between them. The CDR3 is 14 amino acids. Per germline, CDR1 SGHNT and CDR2 YYREEE (reference sequence). The CDR3 spells CASSATGGKGGYTF. For the CDR3, the DNA is TGTGCCAGCAGCGCCACGGGGGGGAAGGGTGGCTACACCTTC.

The chain employs TRBV2 and TRBJ1-1; D is uncertain. With 7 bases removed from V and 1 base from J, the gap between germline ends came to 13 bases. This CDR3 is built from 14 residues. Germline V gene lookup returns CDR1 SNHLY and CDR2 FYNNEI. As DNA, the CDR3 is TGTGCCAGCATACGGGGTTCTGGGAACACTGAAGCTTTCTTT. Amino acid sequence: CASIRGSGNTEAFF.

The table lists this clone with a few counts. The chain uses TRBV11-3 and TRBJ2-2; 7 bases match TRBD1. The CDR3 runs to 16 residues. Germline V gives CDR1 SGHNT, CDR2 YENEEA. V shed 5 bases, J shed 1 base, and the junction held 7 bases outside the gene matches. CDR3 sequence: CASSPQGRGNTGELFF. CDR3 nucleotide sequence: TGTGCCAGCAGCCCACAGGGGCGCGGGAACACCGGGGAGCTGTTTTTT.

This chain links TRBV6-1 with TRBJ2-2; 8 nucleotides align to TRBD2. Germline values: CDR1 MNHNS, CDR2 SASEGT. This CDR3 contains 13 residues. V shed 3 bases, J shed 7 bases, and the junction held 1 base outside the gene matches. The CDR3 DNA reads as TGTGCCAGCAGTGAGCGGGGGGTCGGGGAGCTGTTTTTT. This sequence encodes CASSERGVGELFF.

V usage is TRBV7-8 and J usage is TRBJ2-7; 8 bases fit TRBD1. CDR1 and CDR2 from the germline V gene are SGHVS and FQNEAQ. The V segment lost 5 bases and the J segment 7 bases; nucleotides outside the gene matches: 10. CDR3 length equals 14 residues. The CDR3: CASSRATGAGEQYF. CDR3 nucleotide sequence: TGTGCCAGCAGCAGAGCGACAGGGGCGGGAGAGCAGTACTTC.

The chain links TRBV4-1 to TRBJ1-1, with D unclear. V lost 0 bases and J 7 bases, leaving 15 bases between the germline ends. The CDR3 has 15 residues. Germline values: CDR1 MGHRA, CDR2 YSYEKL. The CDR3 DNA reads TGCGCCAGCAGCCAAGAAGTACAGTCTCCCGGTGAAGCTTTCTTT. Residues: CASSQEVQSPGEAFF.

V and J are TRBV24-1 and TRBJ2-3; 10 bases are a match to TRBD1. This CDR3 comprises 16 residues. V trimming: 3 bases; J trimming: 5 bases; junction bases outside the gene matches: 7. Germline CDR1 is KGHDR and CDR2 is SFDVKD. The CDR3 nucleotides read TGTGCCACCAGTGATCCGGGACAGGGGCCGGGAGATACGCAGTATTTT. The encoded protein is CATSDPGQGPGDTQYF.

The rearrangement uses TRBV30 and TRBJ2-3; possibly TRBD1 for D (5 bases). With 0 bases removed from V and 3 bases from J, the gap between germline ends came to 10 bases. From germline, CDR1 is GTSNPN and CDR2 SVGIG (reference sequence). This CDR3 spans 14 amino acids. CDR3 amino acids: CAWSVGRATDTQYF. Here the CDR3 DNA reads TGTGCCTGGAGTGTAGGCAGGGCTACAGATACGCAGTATTTT.

This clone has a single count. This sequence joins TRBV11-3 and TRBJ2-3; no definite D call. V lost 5 bases and J lost 0, with 9 bases in between. The CDR3 length is 14 residues. Germline CDR1 reads SGHNT; CDR2 reads YENEEA. In DNA form, the CDR3 reads TGTGCCAGCAGCGCTGGAGCTAGCACAGATACGCAGTATTTT. As protein: CASSAGASTDTQYF.

The genes are TRBV5-4 and TRBJ2-5; 11 bases line up with TRBD1. V gave up 4 bases and J gave up 6 bases; unmatched junction bases: 2. Germline values: CDR1 SGHNT, CDR2 YYREEE (reference sequence). The CDR3 length is 13 residues. The CDR3 spells CASSQDRGQTQYF. In DNA form, the CDR3 reads TGTGCCAGCAGCCAGGACAGGGGGCAGACCCAGTACTTC.

The chain couples TRBV18 to TRBJ1-2; no clear D gene. The CDR3 runs to 15 residues. The germline gives CDR1 KGHSH, CDR2 LQKENI. V lost 0 bases, J lost 5 bases, and 13 bases lay in between. CDR3: CASSPPAREPYGYTF. The CDR3 DNA is TGTGCCAGCTCACCACCGGCACGGGAACCTTATGGCTACACCTTC.

The CDR3 bases are TGTGCCAGCAGCTTAGTTCCCTGGACTAGCGGGGGGAACGAGCAGTACTTC. It is translated as CASSLVPWTSGGNEQYF. J is TRBJ2-7 and V is TRBV7-2, with 14 bases matching TRBD2. This CDR3 has 17 amino acids. From germline, CDR1 is SGHTA and CDR2 FQGNSA. V was pared by 1 base and J by 5 bases, with 7 bases of the junction left unmatched.

This clone was seen only a few times. This chain joins TRBV28 and TRBJ1-1; perhaps TRBD1 as D (5 bases). The CDR3 is 16 amino acids. Germline values: CDR1 MDHEN, CDR2 SYDVKM. The germline V and J ends were trimmed by 3 bases and 6 bases, with 20 bases remaining between them. For the CDR3, the DNA is TGTGCCAGCAGTTTCCCCGGGCCTCCGCGGGACGCTGAAGCTTTCTTT. Translation: CASSFPGPPRDAEAFF.

The rearrangement joins TRBV24-1 to TRBJ2-1; 12 nucleotides agree with TRBD1. V gave up 3 bases and J gave up 3 bases; unmatched junction bases: 5. This CDR3 region has 17 residues. Germline V lookup: CDR1 KGHDR, CDR2 SFDVKD. The CDR3 bases are TGTGCCACCAGTGATCCGGGACAGGGGGCAATCTACAATGAGCAGTTCTTC. Amino acids: CATSDPGQGAIYNEQFF.

This chain uses TRBV25-1 with TRBJ1-4; 8 nucleotides agree with TRBD1. The CDR3 is 14 residues long. V trimming: 6 bases; J trimming: 5 bases; junction bases outside the gene matches: 5. CDR1 and CDR2 from the germline V gene are MGHDK and SYGVNS. CDR3 coding DNA: TGTGCCAGCAGCGACAGGGGCCTCAATGAAAAACTGTTTTTT. Its translation: CASSDRGLNEKLFF.

The chain joins TRBV24-1 to TRBJ2-3; 9 positions match TRBD2. Trimming took 2 bases from V and 1 from J; bases not matched to a gene: 6. From germline, CDR1 is KGHDR and CDR2 SFDVKD. This CDR3 is built from 17 residues. For the CDR3, the DNA is TGTGCCACCAGTGATTCTAGCGGGGTGAGTGGCACAGATACGCAGTATTTT. Translation gives CATSDSSGVSGTDTQYF.

V and J are TRBV7-6 and TRBJ1-6, with 7 bases identical to TRBD1. Trimming took 4 bases from V and 3 from J; bases not matched to a gene: 3. Germline CDR1 SGHVS, CDR2 FNYEAQ. The CDR3 covers 15 residues. In DNA, the CDR3 is TGTGCCAGCAGCTCCGGGACAGTCTATAATTCACCCCTCCACTTT. Its protein is CASSSGTVYNSPLHF.